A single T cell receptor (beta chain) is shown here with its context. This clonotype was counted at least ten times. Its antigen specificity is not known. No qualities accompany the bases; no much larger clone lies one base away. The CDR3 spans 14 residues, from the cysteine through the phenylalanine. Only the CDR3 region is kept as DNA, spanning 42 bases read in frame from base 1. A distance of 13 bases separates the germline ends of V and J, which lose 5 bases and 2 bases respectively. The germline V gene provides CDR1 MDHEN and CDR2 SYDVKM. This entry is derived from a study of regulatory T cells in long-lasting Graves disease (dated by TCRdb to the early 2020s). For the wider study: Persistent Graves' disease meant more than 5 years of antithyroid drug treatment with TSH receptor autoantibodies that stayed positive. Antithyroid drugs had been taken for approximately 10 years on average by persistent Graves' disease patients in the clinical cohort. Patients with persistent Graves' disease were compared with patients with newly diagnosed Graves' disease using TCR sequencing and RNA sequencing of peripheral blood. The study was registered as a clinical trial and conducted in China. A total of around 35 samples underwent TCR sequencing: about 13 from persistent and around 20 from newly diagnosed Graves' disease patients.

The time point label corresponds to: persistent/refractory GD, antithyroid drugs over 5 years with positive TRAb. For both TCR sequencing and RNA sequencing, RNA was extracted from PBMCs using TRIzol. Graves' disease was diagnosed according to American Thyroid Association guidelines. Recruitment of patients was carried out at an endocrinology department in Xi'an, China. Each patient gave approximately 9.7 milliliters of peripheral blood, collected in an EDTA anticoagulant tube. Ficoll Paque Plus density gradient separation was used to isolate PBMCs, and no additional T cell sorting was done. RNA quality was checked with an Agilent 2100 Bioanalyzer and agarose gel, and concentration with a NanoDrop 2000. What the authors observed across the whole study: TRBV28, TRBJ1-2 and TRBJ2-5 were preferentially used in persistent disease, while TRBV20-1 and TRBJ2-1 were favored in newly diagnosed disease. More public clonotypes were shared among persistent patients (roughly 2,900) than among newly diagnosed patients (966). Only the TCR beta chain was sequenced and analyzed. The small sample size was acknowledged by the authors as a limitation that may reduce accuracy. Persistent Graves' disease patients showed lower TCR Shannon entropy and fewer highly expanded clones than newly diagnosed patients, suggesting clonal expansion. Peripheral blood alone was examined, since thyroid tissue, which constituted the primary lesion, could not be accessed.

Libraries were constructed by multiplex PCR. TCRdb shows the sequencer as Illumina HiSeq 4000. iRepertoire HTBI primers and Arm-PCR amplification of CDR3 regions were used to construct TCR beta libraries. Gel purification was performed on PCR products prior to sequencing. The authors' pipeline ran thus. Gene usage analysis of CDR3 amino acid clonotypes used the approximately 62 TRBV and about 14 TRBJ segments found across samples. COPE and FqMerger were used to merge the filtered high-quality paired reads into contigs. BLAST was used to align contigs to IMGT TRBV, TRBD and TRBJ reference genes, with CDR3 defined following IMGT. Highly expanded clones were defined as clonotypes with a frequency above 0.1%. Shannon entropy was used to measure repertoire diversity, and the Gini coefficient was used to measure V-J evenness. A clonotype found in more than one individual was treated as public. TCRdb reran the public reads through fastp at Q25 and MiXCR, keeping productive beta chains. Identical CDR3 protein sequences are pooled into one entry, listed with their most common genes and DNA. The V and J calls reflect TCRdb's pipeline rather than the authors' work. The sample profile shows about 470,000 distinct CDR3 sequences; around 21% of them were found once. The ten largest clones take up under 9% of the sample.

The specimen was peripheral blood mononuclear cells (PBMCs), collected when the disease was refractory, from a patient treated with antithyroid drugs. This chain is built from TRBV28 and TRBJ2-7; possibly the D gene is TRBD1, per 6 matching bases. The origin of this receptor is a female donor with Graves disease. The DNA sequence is TGTGCCAGCAGTCATCCGGACAGAGCCTACGAGCAGTACTTC. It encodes CASSHPDRAYEQYF.